The 29 T cell receptor beta chains in this list originate from one sample, sequenced in a study of blood T cell repertoires in COVID-19. Sequencing used immunoSEQ multiplex PCR; TCRdb keeps in-frame clones, though not all of them. This table has approximately 90,000 clones, around nine tenths appearing once. Material for sequencing was peripheral blood. The receptors here all came from a man aged 55 to 70 with acute or convalescent COVID-19.

The CDR3: CASCPERGLEAFF. The CDR3 DNA reads as TGTGCCAGCTGCCCCGAGCGGGGCTTGGAAGCTTTCTTT. The chain is built from TRBV7-2 and TRBJ1-1; maybe TRBD1 (5 bases). The CDR3 loop spans 13 amino acids. The ends were cut back, 8 bases at V and 8 bases at J, with 18 bases in the middle. Germline V gives CDR1 SGHTA, CDR2 FQGNSA.

The chain uses TRBV2 and TRBJ2-1, with 9 bases identical to TRBD2. Per the germline V gene, CDR1 is SNHLY and CDR2 is FYNNEI. The CDR3 runs 14 residues. V lost 4 bases to trimming and J lost 6 bases; unmatched junction nucleotides: 4. CDR3 protein: CASSGPAGGNEQFF. The CDR3 bases are TGTGCCAGCAGTGGGCCAGCGGGGGGCAATGAGCAGTTCTTC.

The J gene is TRBJ2-3, the V gene TRBV19; 14 positions agree with TRBD2. J lost 7 bases, V lost 1 base, and 7 bases had no gene match. Germline CDR1 reads LNHDA; CDR2 reads SQIVND (reference sequence). There are 17 residues in the CDR3. The CDR3 nucleotides are TGTGCCAGTAGTATAGCGACTAGCGGGGGGGCCAGCAATACGCAGTATTTT. Amino acids: CASSIATSGGASNTQYF.

The V and J genes are TRBV7-6 and TRBJ2-3; 11 nucleotides match TRBD1. V lost 5 bases to trimming and J lost 1 base; unmatched junction nucleotides: 2. There are 15 residues in the CDR3. Germline V CDR1 and CDR2: SGHVS, FNYEAQ. CDR3 sequence (DNA): TGTGCCAGCAGCCTGGGACAGGGGGGCACAGATACGCAGTATTTT. Amino acids: CASSLGQGGTDTQYF.

This chain links TRBV11-1 with TRBJ1-2, with D possibly TRBD1 on 6 matching bases. The germline gives CDR1 SGHAT, CDR2 FQDESV (reference sequence). Trimming took off 3 bases at V and 4 bases at J, with 9 bases between the two ends. This CDR3 is built from 13 residues. The CDR3 loop is CASSLGRGYGYTF. The CDR3 nucleotides are TGTGCCAGCAGCTTGGGCAGGGGCTATGGCTACACCTTC. Based on the CDR3 plus reference TRBV11-1 and TRBJ1-2, the full variable domain is EAEVAQSPRYKITEKSQAVAFWCDPISGHATLYWYRQILGQGPELLVQFQDESVVDDSQLPKDRFSAERLKGVDSTLKIQPAELGDSAMYLCASSLGRGYGYTFGSGTRLTVV.

This clone has just one count. The rearrangement uses TRBV6-5 and TRBJ1-1; D may be TRBD1 (5 bases). The CDR3 sequence is 15 residues long. Trimming removed 2 bases at V and 4 bases at J, with 14 bases between. Germline lookup yields CDR1 MNHEY and CDR2 SVGAGI. The CDR3 DNA reads as TGTGCCAGCAGTTACGCATGGGGCGGTGGCACTGAAGCTTTCTTT. As protein: CASSYAWGGGTEAFF.

The V gene is TRBV10-1, the J gene TRBJ2-2; the match to TRBD1 covers 9 bases. Germline values: CDR1 WNHNN, CDR2 SYGVQD (reference sequence). This CDR3 comprises 15 residues. V lost 4 bases, J lost 5 bases, and 5 bases stayed unmatched. The CDR3 here is CASSGGTGFTGELFF. The CDR3 DNA is TGCGCCAGCAGTGGGGGGACAGGGTTTACCGGGGAGCTGTTTTTT.

The CDR3 reads CASSSQGSTEAFF. For the CDR3, the DNA is TGTGCCAGCAGCTCACAGGGGAGCACTGAAGCTTTCTTT. This chain connects TRBV7-2 to TRBJ1-1, with 7 bases fitting TRBD1. There are 13 residues in the CDR3. CDR1 and CDR2 from the germline V gene are SGHTA and FQGNSA. V shed 4 bases, J shed 4 bases, and the junction held 3 bases outside the gene matches. The full variable domain, rest sourced from reference TRBV7-2 and TRBJ1-1, is GAGVSQSPSNKVTEKGKDVELRCDPISGHTALYWYRQSLGQGLEFLIYFQGNSAPDKSGLPSDRFSAERTGGSVSTLTIQRTQQEDSAVYLCASSSQGSTEAFFGQGTRLTVV.

The V call is TRBV10-2, the J call TRBJ2-5, with 9 bases that match TRBD1. The germline gives CDR1 WSHSY, CDR2 SAAADI. J gave up 2 bases and V 7 bases, and 8 bases lay outside the gene matches. CDR3 size: 15 residues. The CDR3 region has the DNA TGCGCCAGCACAGCACGGACAGGGGCACAAGAGACCCAGTACTTC. It encodes CASTARTGAQETQYF.

V usage is TRBV5-1 and J usage is TRBJ2-5; a possible D gene is TRBD1 (6 bases). The V end lost 0 bases, the J end lost 4 bases, and 7 bases lay between the germline ends. Germline V gene data show CDR1 as SGHRS and CDR2 as YFSETQ. The CDR3 runs 13 residues. The CDR3 spells CASSLGGGETQYF. The CDR3 coding sequence is TGCGCCAGCAGCTTGGGAGGGGGAGAGACCCAGTACTTC.

The rearrangement joins TRBV2 to TRBJ1-1; unclear D gene. V was clipped by 5 bases and J by 9 bases, with 13 bases between them. This CDR3 region has 12 residues. Germline loops: CDR1 SNHLY, CDR2 FYNNEI. The DNA for the CDR3 is TGTGCCAGCAGTCGGAGGGAGGGAAAAGCTTTCTTT. Its translation is CASSRREGKAFF.

This rearrangement joins TRBV7-2 to TRBJ1-2; 8 bases fit TRBD1. This CDR3 spans 14 amino acids. Germline CDR1 and CDR2: SGHTA and FQGNSA. With 3 bases clipped from V and 5 bases from J, the junction kept 5 bases outside the gene matches. CDR3 in amino acids: CASSFGQGEYGYTF. CDR3 in DNA: TGTGCCAGCAGCTTTGGACAGGGAGAGTATGGCTACACCTTC.

The J gene is TRBJ1-1, the V gene TRBV11-2; perhaps TRBD1 as D (6 bases). The V end was cut by 5 bases, the J end by 2 bases, with 18 bases between. The CDR3 sequence is 16 residues long. The germline V gene encodes CDR1 SGHAT and CDR2 FQNNGV. CDR3 in amino acids: CASSPITRGQNTEAFF. CDR3 nucleotide sequence: TGTGCCAGCAGCCCTATCACCCGGGGACAAAACACTGAAGCTTTCTTT.

The chain joins TRBV2 to TRBJ2-7, with 11 bases fitting TRBD1. V lost 8 bases, J lost 5 bases, and 11 bases stayed unmatched. The CDR3 sequence is 15 residues long. Germline V gene data show CDR1 as SNHLY and CDR2 as FYNNEI. The CDR3 DNA is TGTGCCAGCTCATCGACCGGGACAGGGGGGGACGAGCAGTACTTC. This translates into CASSSTGTGGDEQYF.

V is TRBV3-1 (or the pseudogene TRBV3-2) and J is TRBJ2-2; 10 nucleotides align to TRBD1. This CDR3 is 18 amino acids long. V dropped 5 bases and J dropped 2; count of bases not matched to a gene: 11. Germline V gene data show CDR1 as LGHDT and CDR2 as YNNKEL (reference sequence). CDR3 in DNA: TGTGCCAGCAGCAGAGGCGAAGGGACAGGGGTAAACACCGGGGAGCTGTTTTTT. It specifies CASSRGEGTGVNTGELFF.

V usage is TRBV19 and J usage is TRBJ1-2; D ambiguous. Germline V gives CDR1 LNHDA, CDR2 SQIVND (reference sequence). CDR3 length equals 15 residues. The V end lost 5 bases, the J end lost 2 bases, and 15 bases lay between the germline ends. The CDR3 region is CASSRYSGENYGYTF. The CDR3 DNA is TGTGCCAGTAGTCGCTACTCCGGTGAAAACTATGGCTACACCTTC.

This chain joins TRBV30 and TRBJ1-6; possibly TRBD1 for D (5 bases). The germline gives CDR1 GTSNPN, CDR2 SVGIG (reference sequence). V dropped 2 bases and J dropped 8 bases, with 13 bases sitting between them. The CDR3 runs 14 residues. In DNA, the CDR3 is TGTGCCTGGAGTTTGAGACAGAAGTATTCACCCCTCCACTTT. Amino acids: CAWSLRQKYSPLHF.

This sequence joins TRBV6-5 and TRBJ1-2, with D unclear. The germline V gene has CDR1 MNHEY and CDR2 SVGAGI. CDR3 size: 14 residues. The germline V and J ends were trimmed by 0 bases and 8 bases, with 13 bases remaining between them. In DNA form, the CDR3 reads TGTGCCAGCAGTTACTCGAATTATCAGTGGGGCTACACCTTC. Translated, it gives CASSYSNYQWGYTF.

The chain recombines TRBV7-9 with TRBJ1-6; 8 bases fit TRBD1. In germline, CDR1 is SEHNR, CDR2 FQNEAQ (reference sequence). V was pared by 5 bases and J by 7 bases, with 7 bases of the junction left unmatched. This CDR3 contains 15 residues. The CDR3 sequence: CASSLRTGTNSPLHF. Written as DNA, the CDR3 is TGTGCCAGCAGCCTTCGGACAGGGACCAATTCACCCCTCCACTTT.

Note on this clone: The junction departs from the called germline gene at one end, perhaps through a read error. This rearrangement joins TRBV30 to TRBJ1-2, with 11 bases matching TRBD1. Germline V gives CDR1 GTSNPN, CDR2 SVGIG (reference sequence). This CDR3 region has 17 residues. For the CDR3, the DNA is TGTGCCTGGAGTGTGCGCCGGACAGGGGGCTTTGCCTATGGCTACATCTTC. Its protein product is CAWSVRRTGGFAYGYIF. Complete variable domain (other parts from reference TRBV30 and TRBJ1-2): SQTIHQWPATLVQPVGSPLSLECTVEGTSNPNLYWYRQAAGRGLQLLFYSVGIGQISSEVPQNLSASRPQDRQFILSSKKLLLSDSGFYLCAWSVRRTGGFAYGYIFGSGTRLTVV.

V usage is TRBV30 and J usage is TRBJ1-5; no definite D call. Trimming shortened V by 2 bases and J by 3 bases, and 17 bases separated the two germline ends. Germline CDR1 reads GTSNPN; CDR2 reads SVGIG (reference sequence). The CDR3 totals 16 residues. The CDR3 DNA is TGTGCCTGGAGTTCCCCAGTGAGGCTGCCCAATCAGCCCCAGCATTTT. Translating gives CAWSSPVRLPNQPQHF.

The V and J genes are TRBV27 and TRBJ1-6; 8 nucleotides line up with TRBD1. CDR1 and CDR2 from the germline V gene are MNHEY and SMNVEV (reference sequence). V shed 5 bases, J shed 3 bases, and the junction held 12 bases outside the gene matches. This CDR3 comprises 18 residues. CDR3 loop: CASSLKTDRANYNSPLHF. The CDR3 region has the DNA TGTGCCAGCAGTCTAAAAACGGACAGGGCTAACTATAATTCACCCCTCCACTTT.

This clone was observed once. The chain joins TRBV5-6 to TRBJ1-1, with D uncertain. CDR1 is SGHDT, CDR2 YYEEEE, per germline. The CDR3 contains 15 residues. V lost 1 base to trimming and J lost 0 bases, with 10 bases between them. As DNA, the CDR3 is TGTGCCAGCAGCTTGTATTACAGTTTGAACACTGAAGCTTTCTTT. Translation: CASSLYYSLNTEAFF. The full variable domain, in which reference TRBV5-6 and TRBJ1-1 provide the parts outside the CDR3, is DAGVTQSPTHLIKTRGQQVTLRCSPKSGHDTVSWYQQALGQGPQFIFQYYEEEERQRGNFPDRFSGHQFPNYSSELNVNALLLGDSALYLCASSLYYSLNTEAFFGQGTRLTVV.

V is TRBV6-1 and J is TRBJ1-1; D remains ambiguous. The germline V and J ends were trimmed by 3 bases and 1 base, with 12 bases remaining between them. Germline CDR1 reads MNHNS; CDR2 reads SASEGT. The CDR3 covers 15 residues. The CDR3 sequence: CASSDTGLQNTEAFF. The CDR3 region has the DNA TGTGCCAGCAGTGACACGGGGTTGCAGAACACTGAAGCTTTCTTT.

V and J are TRBV7-2 and TRBJ2-3; 10 positions match TRBD2. There are 15 residues in the CDR3. J lost 5 bases, V lost 4 bases, and 6 bases had no gene match. Germline CDR1 reads SGHTA; CDR2 reads FQGNSA. The CDR3 loop is CASSSSGGAGDTQYF. Written as DNA, the CDR3 is TGTGCCAGCAGCTCGAGCGGGGGGGCTGGAGATACGCAGTATTTT.

In nucleotides, the CDR3 is TGTGCCAGCAGCTTAGCGTTTGGGGGCCTTGACGTCCTGACTTTC. Its protein is CASSLAFGGLDVLTF. V usage is TRBV7-9 and J usage is TRBJ2-6; tentatively, D is TRBD1 (6 bases). Germline CDR1 is SEHNR and CDR2 is FQNEAQ (reference sequence). The CDR3 totals 15 residues. Deletions cut 0 bases from V and 11 bases from J, with 14 bases between.

The chain uses TRBV18 and TRBJ1-1; 11 nucleotides agree with TRBD1. The ends lost 3 bases at V and 2 bases at J; junction bases unmatched: 5. From germline, CDR1 is KGHSH and CDR2 LQKENI. This CDR3 comprises 16 residues. The CDR3 here is CASSPGTGGPNTEAFF. CDR3 in DNA: TGTGCCAGCTCACCGGGGACAGGGGGACCAAACACTGAAGCTTTCTTT.

The chain has TRBV6-5 and TRBJ2-1; the match to TRBD2 covers 8 bases. This CDR3 region has 14 residues. J gave up 4 bases and V 4 bases, and 3 bases lay outside the gene matches. The germline V gene has CDR1 MNHEY and CDR2 SVGAGI. The CDR3 nucleotides are TGTGCCAGCAGTTTTAAGCGGGGGTACAATGAGCAGTTCTTC. It encodes CASSFKRGYNEQFF.

This clone was seen only once. This chain uses TRBV7-9 with TRBJ2-2, with unresolved D. CDR1 and CDR2 from the germline V gene are SEHNR and FQNEAQ (reference sequence). The CDR3 covers 16 residues. V lost 7 bases and J 0 bases, leaving 15 bases between the germline ends. CDR3 coding DNA: TGTGCCAGCACAGGTGGCAGCAGCGCGAACACCGGGGAGCTGTTTTTT. This gives the protein CASTGGSSANTGELFF.